This entry is about one T cell receptor beta chain. Its antigen is undetermined. This record comes from a study of cytomegalovirus exposure and HLA in healthy donors. Study conclusions and caveats: The study found most TCR sequences rare, yet found some public TCRs in many donors. Earlier findings revealed that most TCR beta V segments proved productive either about 90% or about 30% of the time.

There were likely unrecorded immune exposures, though donors were nominally healthy when sampled. Vbeta (60) and Jbeta (13) primers were used in the PCR. Sequencing was performed with immunoSEQ multiplex PCR; in TCRdb, only in-frame clones are kept and a portion is missing. The table shows fewer than 45,000 clones, with roughly three quarters occurring only once. The TCR originated in a young woman in good health and CMV-seropositive. The source material was PBMCs.

The CDR3 here is CASSPLAGTNTGELFF. The CDR3 DNA reads as TGTGCCAGCAGCCCCCTAGCGGGGACAAACACCGGGGAGCTGTTTTTT. The chain is built from TRBV7-6 and TRBJ2-2, with TRBD2 matching 9 bases. Germline lookup yields CDR1 SGHVS and CDR2 FNYEAQ. V gave up 5 bases and J gave up 2 bases; unmatched junction bases: 6. The CDR3 is 16 residues long. Variable domain in full (rest from reference TRBV7-6 and TRBJ2-2): GAGVSQSPRYKVTKRGQDVALRCDPISGHVSLYWYRQALGQGPEFLTYFNYEAQQDKSGLPNDRFSAERPEGSISTLTIQRTEQRDSAMYRCASSPLAGTNTGELFFGEGSRLTVL.